Detailed here is one T cell receptor (beta chain). This clone was detected a few times. No cognate antigen has been identified for it. No base-level quality is on record; no much larger clone is a single base apart. This entry is derived from a study of blood T cell repertoires in COVID-19 (TCRdb year 2020). Looking at the study overall: Samples from collaborators originated in the United States, Italy and Spain and spanned both the acute and convalescent phases of COVID-19. The material from the prospective study consisted of cDNA or gDNA derived from T cells, B-cell-depleted T cells, or PBMCs. The dataset comprised deeply sampled blood TCRbeta repertoires from subjects exposed to, actively infected with, or recovered from COVID-19. A freely available public database, intended as a resource for researchers studying the immune response to SARS-CoV-2, is where the repertoires were released. Samples came from the ongoing ImmuneRACE study (first 160 participants) plus 1,254 subjects from 6 global collaborators. Sample metadata almost always included a de-identified subject ID, COVID-19 status, age in years and sex. Where HLA class I and class II types were available, the types were taken from metadata supplied by the sample provider, not from assay-based typing. Study-level results and caveats: The quantity of clinical and demographic metadata differed by source and by participant and was supplied without curation.

TCRbeta CDR3 regions were amplified from genomic DNA by means of the immunoSEQ Assay, a bias-controlled multiplex PCR. The paper's processing steps were these. Within the assay, amplification of reference gene primers was used to estimate how many nucleated cells each sample contained. To quantify the absolute abundance of each unique TCRbeta CDR3 rearrangement, sequence reads were collapsed and filtered. For each sample, productive Simpson clonality was calculated as the square root of Simpson's diversity index over productive rearrangements. This is the immuneACCESS table as TCRdb keeps it, with only in-frame sequences that have V and J called. A part of the clones is gone; compared with another copy, unresolved V genes explain less than half, and the rest is unexplained. For V, J and clone size, that table is used; D and trimming come from the DNA. The table for this sample lists around 98,000 clones; around 84% of them were counted only once. Clones ranked in the top ten supply 17% of the sample.

Collaborating institutions collected whole blood in K2EDTA tubes following their own protocols. For TCRbeta analysis, collaborators shipped samples as frozen whole blood, isolated PBMCs, or DNA extracted from either of those sample types. From the cysteine through the phenylalanine, the CDR3 covers 12 amino acids. CDR3 DNA only is kept here, 36 bases in frame from base 1. Sequencing was performed on peripheral blood. This sequence uses TRBV12-2 and TRBJ2-7; TRBD2 is the table's D call and was not checked against the DNA. TRBV12-2 is designated a pseudogene. This TCR was recovered from a woman aged 55-69 years with acute or convalescent COVID-19. In nucleotides, the sequence is TGTGCAAGTCGCTTCTGGGGGAGGGAGCAGTACTTC. This codes for CASRFWGREQYF.